The TCR beta chain under discussion was sequenced for a study of radiotherapy plus CTLA-4 blockade in lung cancer. The CDR3 is made up of 15 amino acids. V lost 2 bases, J lost 5 bases, and 12 bases lay in between. Germline CDR1 MNHNY, CDR2 SVGAGI (reference sequence). Generated by immunoSEQ multiplex PCR, the TCRdb table keeps only in-frame clones and is missing some. Of tens of thousands of clones listed, roughly 80% are singletons. This clone was observed a few times. The chain uses TRBV6-6 and TRBJ2-2; no definite D call. The clonotype comes from a human donor with non-small cell lung cancer who had stable disease on radiotherapy plus ipilimumab. The sequences come from peripheral blood, collected from a patient treated with radiotherapy plus ipilimumab. The CDR3 here is CASSYQAPRTGELFF. The CDR3 region has the DNA TGTGCCAGCAGTTACCAGGCGCCCAGAACCGGGGAGCTGTTTTTT.